This T cell receptor (beta chain) appears in the sequencing data of a study of blood T cells in healthy people across ages. Turning to the study itself: With template switching, about one barcoded beta molecule was captured per two T cells.

As to this clonotype: Its matching antigen is unknown.

General study points: The fall in TCR beta diversity per million T cells was roughly linear with age.

Sample-barcoded 5' priming and a J-beta primer mix drove a second PCR of roughly 7 to 11 cycles. Each CDR3 protein is one row after TCRdb ran MiXCR on the 5' RACE reads. The sample records over 550,000 distinct CDR3 sequences, about 28% being singletons. The TCR comes from an elderly woman in good health. Sequencing input: blood.

The CDR3 loop is CSAPRLAGDETQYF. The CDR3 nucleotides read TGCAGTGCTCCTAGACTAGCGGGGGACGAGACCCAGTACTTC. The J gene is TRBJ2-5, the V gene TRBV20-1, with 12 bases lining up with TRBD2. The ends lost 5 bases at V and 5 bases at J; junction bases unmatched: 6. This CDR3 spans 14 amino acids. Germline CDR1 is DFQATT and CDR2 is SNEGSKA (reference sequence).